This T cell receptor beta chain was captured in a study of T cell repertoires in cytomegalovirus infection. TCRdb passed the reads through MiXCR, listing each CDR3 protein once. The sample lists 200,000 or so distinct CDR3 sequences; about 21% were seen once. This clonotype occurred a few times. CDR3 length: 15 amino acids. The germline gives CDR1 MDHEN, CDR2 SYDVKM. The junction had 6 bases not matched to a gene; V was cut back by 7 bases and J by 0 bases. Specimen: PBMCs. This sequence was found in a human donor in good health (CMV status not recorded). Some clones in this sample may be carry-over from other donors' samples. This chain uses TRBV28 with TRBJ2-5, with TRBD1 matching over 9 bases. Here the CDR3 reads CASTGQGSYQETQYF. The DNA for the CDR3 is TGTGCCAGCACGGGACAGGGCTCGTACCAAGAGACCCAGTACTTC.